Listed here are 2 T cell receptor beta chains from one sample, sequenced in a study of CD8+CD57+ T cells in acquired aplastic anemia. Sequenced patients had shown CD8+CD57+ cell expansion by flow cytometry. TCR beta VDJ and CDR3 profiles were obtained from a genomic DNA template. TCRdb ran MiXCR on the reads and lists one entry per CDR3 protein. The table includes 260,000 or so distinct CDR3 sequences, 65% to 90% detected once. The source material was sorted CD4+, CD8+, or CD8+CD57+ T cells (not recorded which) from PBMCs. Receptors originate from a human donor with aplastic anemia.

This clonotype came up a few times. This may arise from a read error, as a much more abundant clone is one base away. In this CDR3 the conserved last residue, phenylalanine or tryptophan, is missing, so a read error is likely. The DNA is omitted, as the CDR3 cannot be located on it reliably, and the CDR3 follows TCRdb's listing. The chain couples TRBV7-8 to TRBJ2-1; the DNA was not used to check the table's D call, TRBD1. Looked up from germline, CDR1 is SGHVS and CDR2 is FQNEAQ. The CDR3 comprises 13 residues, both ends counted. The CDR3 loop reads CASSFDPVGTALS.

The CDR3 sequence: CASSIERSGANDEYF. In DNA, the CDR3 is TGTGCCAGCAGCATTGAACGAAGCGGGGCGAACGATGAGTATTTT. The chain links TRBV7-9 to TRBJ2-3, with 7 nucleotides matching TRBD2. The CDR3 covers 15 residues. Germline trimming cut 5 bases from V and 13 bases from J; bases unmatched to any gene: 18. Per germline, CDR1 SEHNR and CDR2 FQNEAQ (reference sequence).